This T cell receptor beta chain was profiled in a study of sequential checkpoint blockade in melanoma. Study details: Randomization was 1:1 between first-line nivolumab→ipilimumab and ipilimumab→nivolumab.

With V trimmed by 6 bases and J by 0 bases, 13 bases remained unmatched. The CDR3 length is 17 residues. CDR1 is SEHNR, CDR2 FQNEAQ, per germline (reference sequence). Treatment indicated: randomized to nivolumab then ipilimumab (arm A) or the reverse (arm B). Using immunoSEQ multiplex PCR, the repertoire was profiled, and TCRdb retains in-frame clones only, with some absent. The sample shows 15,000 to 20,000 clones, about 83% of them seen only once. This clone is labeled as medium-sized. This material consisted of CD8+ T cells sorted from blood (inferred from file names), taken from a patient given nivolumab and ipilimumab in sequence. The chain uses TRBV7-9 and TRBJ1-1, with 7 bases identical to TRBD1. This sequence originates from a human donor with melanoma. The CDR3 DNA follows: TGTGCCAGCAGGGCCGAGACAGGGAAGAGATTGAACACTGAAGCTTTCTTT. It yields the protein CASRAETGKRLNTEAFF.